This entry lists 28 T cell receptor beta chains sequenced from one sample in a study of T cell changes during pregnancy in multiple sclerosis. TCRdb's copy holds only in-frame clones and misses some; the assay was immunoSEQ multiplex PCR. The sample carries about 28,000 clones, approximately 87% recorded once. The starting material was CD8+ T cells from peripheral blood mononuclear cells, obtained after pregnancy. Source of these receptors: a female donor with multiple sclerosis, enrolled in a pregnancy study.

The chain carries TRBV19 and TRBJ2-1; TRBD2 aligns across 8 bases. The CDR3 consists of 15 residues. CDR1 is LNHDA, CDR2 SQIVND, per germline (reference sequence). V lost 6 bases and J lost 3; bases outside the gene matches: 7. In DNA form, the CDR3 reads TGTGCCAGTAGCTTCTGGCGGGGGGTCTACAATGAGCAGTTCTTC. As protein: CASSFWRGVYNEQFF. Using reference TRBV19 and TRBJ2-1 for the parts outside the CDR3, the full variable domain is DGGITQSPKYLFRKEGQNVTLSCEQNLNHDAMYWYRQDPGQGLRLIYYSQIVNDFQKGDIAEGYSVSREKKESFPLTVTSAQKNPTAFYLCASSFWRGVYNEQFFGPGTRLTVL.

The chain has TRBV6-1 and TRBJ1-1; maybe TRBD1 (6 bases). In germline, CDR1 is MNHNS, CDR2 SASEGT. V was pared by 3 bases and J by 1 base, with 18 bases between. The CDR3 loop spans 17 amino acids. CDR3 sequence reads: CASSEFGYGTSNTEAFF. CDR3 DNA sequence: TGTGCCAGCAGTGAGTTCGGTTATGGGACATCGAACACTGAAGCTTTCTTT.

The gene calls are TRBV6-5 and TRBJ2-2; the match to TRBD2 covers 8 bases. Trimming at V came to 2 bases and at J to 0 bases, leaving 2 bases not matched to a gene. Germline CDR1 MNHEY, CDR2 SVGAGI. The CDR3 contains 16 residues. CDR3 coding DNA: TGTGCCAGCAGTTACAACGGGGGGGCGAACACCGGGGAGCTGTTTTTT. Encoded protein: CASSYNGGANTGELFF.

V usage is TRBV10-1 and J usage is TRBJ2-1; 9 bases align to TRBD1. Germline CDR1 and CDR2: WNHNN and SYGVQD (reference sequence). The CDR3 runs 11 residues. V shed 8 bases and J 8 bases; nucleotides not matched to a gene: 1. CDR3 sequence reads: CASGTGHEQFF. CDR3 in DNA: TGCGCCAGCGGGACAGGGCATGAGCAGTTCTTC.

The chain carries TRBV5-4 and TRBJ2-5; 8 bases map to TRBD1. The V gene's germline CDR1 is SGHNT and CDR2 YYREEE (reference sequence). CDR3 size: 13 residues. After removal of 5 bases from V and 3 bases from J, the junction contained 3 bases not matched to a gene. CDR3 coding DNA: TGTGCCAGCAGGGTGGACAGGGAAGAGACCCAGTACTTC. Translation: CASRVDREETQYF.

This clone was counted once. In DNA, the CDR3 is TGTGCCAGCAGCCCCCGGGACAGGGCCGATACGCAGTATTTT. Translating it yields CASSPRDRADTQYF. This chain joins TRBV7-9 and TRBJ2-3; 9 bases align to TRBD1. This CDR3 is 14 amino acids long. V shed 5 bases and J 6 bases; nucleotides not matched to a gene: 6. Germline-derived CDR1 and CDR2 are SEHNR and FQNEAQ (reference sequence).

This clone occurred a few times. V is TRBV30 and J is TRBJ1-1; perhaps TRBD1 as D (5 bases). There are 13 residues in the CDR3. Trimming stripped 4 bases from V and 1 base from J, with 10 bases between. Germline CDR1 and CDR2: GTSNPN and SVGIG (reference sequence). The CDR3 protein is CAWNGGRNTEAFF. The CDR3 nucleotides are TGTGCCTGGAATGGGGGGAGGAACACTGAAGCTTTCTTT.

This clone was detected only a few times. CDR3 region: CASSLGGRGLFF. CDR3 bases: TGTGCCAGCAGCTTGGGCGGCAGGGGACTGTTTTTT. V and J are TRBV5-4 and TRBJ1-4, with a tentative D call TRBD1 (6 bases). The CDR3 contains 12 residues. V shed 0 bases and J shed 13 bases, with 10 bases lying between them. The germline V gene has CDR1 SGHNT and CDR2 YYREEE (reference sequence).

The chain couples TRBV6-1 to TRBJ2-7; TRBD1 is a possible D gene (6 bases). Germline CDR1 reads MNHNS; CDR2 reads SASEGT. Trimming cost V 0 bases and J 3 bases, with 12 bases left between them. The CDR3 contains 15 residues. The CDR3 DNA is TGTGCCAGCAGTGAAGCTGAGACAGGAGGCTACGAGCAGTACTTC. It yields the protein CASSEAETGGYEQYF.

This rearrangement joins TRBV5-6 to TRBJ1-2; perhaps TRBD1 as D (5 bases). CDR1 is SGHDT, CDR2 YYEEEE, per germline. V lost 1 base, J lost 6 bases, and 10 bases lay in between. The CDR3 length is 13 residues. The CDR3 loop reads CASSLSGVHGYTF. CDR3 bases: TGTGCCAGCAGCTTGTCGGGGGTACATGGCTACACCTTC.

The chain couples TRBV9 to TRBJ2-1; D might be TRBD1 (5 bases). Germline V gives CDR1 SGDLS, CDR2 YYNGEE. The CDR3 runs 15 residues. The V end lost 2 bases, the J end lost 7 bases, and 16 bases lay between the germline ends. CDR3: CASSVAGSAGNEQFF. CDR3 nucleotides: TGTGCCAGCAGCGTCGCCGGGTCAGCAGGGAATGAGCAGTTCTTC.

The rearrangement links TRBV29-1 to TRBJ2-3; a possible D gene is TRBD2 (5 bases). This CDR3 is built from 12 residues. CDR1 is SQVTM and CDR2 is ANQGSEA in the germline V gene. V lost 6 bases and J 8 bases, leaving 15 bases between the germline ends. The CDR3 protein is CSVVVSVATQYF. CDR3 in DNA: TGCAGCGTAGTAGTTAGCGTAGCTACGCAGTATTTT.

The chain recombines TRBV2 with TRBJ2-2, with 9 bases fitting TRBD1. Losses at the gene ends were 3 bases for V and 7 bases for J; bases not matched to a gene: 6. In germline, CDR1 is SNHLY, CDR2 FYNNEI. This CDR3 region has 15 residues. CDR3 coding DNA: TGTGCCAGCAGTGACTTGGGACAGGGTGACGGGGAGCTGTTTTTT. Protein: CASSDLGQGDGELFF. Together with reference TRBV2 and TRBJ2-2, the CDR3 gives the full variable domain: EPEVTQTPSHQVTQMGQEVILRCVPISNHLYFYWYRQILGQKVEFLVSFYNNEISEKSEIFDDQFSVERPDGSNFTLKIRSTKLEDSAMYFCASSDLGQGDGELFFGEGSRLTVL.

The CDR3 DNA is TGTGCCAGCAGGCGGGACCGCCCCGGCGAGCAGTACTTC. Its protein is CASRRDRPGEQYF. The chain joins TRBV5-4 to TRBJ2-7, with D possibly being TRBD2 (6 bases). The germline V gene encodes CDR1 SGHNT and CDR2 YYREEE (reference sequence). This CDR3 region has 13 residues. Trimming shortened V by 5 bases and J by 6 bases, and 15 bases separated the two germline ends.

The CDR3 reads CASSVGDGKGRGLEFF. CDR3 DNA: TGTGCCAGCAGCGTAGGGGACGGGAAGGGGCGGGGACTAGAGTTCTTC. The chain joins TRBV9 to TRBJ2-1; 8 nucleotides agree with TRBD2. With 0 bases clipped from V and 14 bases from J, the junction kept 16 bases outside the gene matches. Germline V gives CDR1 SGDLS, CDR2 YYNGEE. This CDR3 has 16 amino acids.

In its sample, this clone was seen once. The chain uses TRBV5-4 and TRBJ2-5, with a tentative D call TRBD2 (6 bases). CDR3 length: 15 amino acids. Germline CDR1 is SGHNT and CDR2 is YYREEE (reference sequence). V gave up 0 bases and J gave up 2 bases, with 11 bases separating them. CDR3 sequence reads: CASSLGGTAQETQYF. The CDR3 nucleotides read TGTGCCAGCAGCTTGGGCGGGACCGCTCAAGAGACCCAGTACTTC.

DNA for the CDR3: TGCGCCAGCAGCTTCCCGCCGGGTCACACCGGGGAGCTGTTTTTT. This gives the protein CASSFPPGHTGELFF. The chain has TRBV5-1 and TRBJ2-2; the D is unclear. Trimming shortened V by 2 bases and J by 3 bases, and 11 bases separated the two germline ends. Germline V gene lookup returns CDR1 SGHRS and CDR2 YFSETQ. The CDR3 sequence is 15 residues long.

This clone has more than one count but fewer than ten. The chain is built from TRBV4-2 and TRBJ2-3; 8 nucleotides line up with TRBD2. J was trimmed by 5 bases and V by 0 bases; bases with no gene match: 4. The CDR3 has 15 residues. Germline assignment: CDR1 LGHNA and CDR2 YNFKEQ. CDR3 region: CASSQDVAGRDTQYF. CDR3 coding DNA: TGTGCCAGCAGCCAAGATGTAGCGGGGAGAGATACGCAGTATTTT.

This chain joins TRBV27 and TRBJ2-7, with unresolved D. This CDR3 has 14 amino acids. Germline lookup yields CDR1 MNHEY and CDR2 SMNVEV (reference sequence). V lost 5 bases, J lost 1 base, and 12 bases lay in between. In DNA form, the CDR3 reads TGTGCCAGCAGTCCTTTTACAGTTTCCTACGAGCAGTACTTC. Translated: CASSPFTVSYEQYF.

This chain links TRBV4-1 with TRBJ1-5; TRBD1 matches 11 bases. The trim removed 4 bases at V and 8 bases at J, leaving 7 bases unmatched. The CDR3 length is 15 residues. Germline loops: CDR1 MGHRA, CDR2 YSYEKL. The CDR3 here is CASSPRDRGSEPQHF. CDR3 bases: TGCGCCAGCAGCCCTCGGGACAGGGGGTCGGAGCCCCAGCATTTT.

The chain has TRBV9 and TRBJ1-5; TRBD1 might be the D (6 bases). Germline CDR1 is SGDLS and CDR2 is YYNGEE. V was pared by 3 bases and J by 5 bases, with 15 bases between. The CDR3 extends over 15 amino acids. The CDR3 sequence is CASSDGTTGDQPQHF. CDR3 in DNA: TGTGCCAGCAGCGACGGGACAACCGGGGATCAGCCCCAGCATTTT.

The chain combines TRBV28 with TRBJ1-1; D gene uncertain. The germline CDR1 and CDR2 sequences are MDHEN and SYDVKM. V dropped 6 bases and J dropped 0 bases, with 20 bases sitting between them. The CDR3 spans 17 residues. The CDR3 is CASSSFFEGLMNTEAFF. The CDR3 DNA reads TGTGCCAGCAGCTCCTTTTTCGAGGGTCTCATGAACACTGAAGCTTTCTTT.

V and J are TRBV9 and TRBJ1-2, with 9 positions matching TRBD1. The CDR3 has 20 amino acids. With 2 bases clipped from V and 0 bases from J, the junction kept 17 bases outside the gene matches. Germline V gene sequence: CDR1 SGDLS, CDR2 YYNGEE. The CDR3 region is CASSVLNRGHISGANYGYTF. The CDR3 coding sequence is TGTGCCAGCAGCGTCCTAAACAGGGGGCATATATCTGGGGCTAACTATGGCTACACCTTC. The complete variable domain, with remaining parts taken from reference TRBV9 and TRBJ1-2, reads DSGVTQTPKHLITATGQRVTLRCSPRSGDLSVYWYQQSLDQGLQFLIQYYNGEERAKGNILERFSAQQFPDLHSELNLSSLELGDSALYFCASSVLNRGHISGANYGYTFGSGTRLTVV.

The gene calls are TRBV7-2 and TRBJ2-1; 9 nucleotides agree with TRBD2. The CDR3 is made up of 18 amino acids. V shed 0 bases and J 4 bases; nucleotides not matched to a gene: 10. Germline assignment: CDR1 SGHTA and CDR2 FQGNSA. The CDR3 DNA sequence: TGTGCCAGCAGCTTAGCCCCATCCCTAGCGGGGCATTACAATGAGCAGTTCTTC. Protein product: CASSLAPSLAGHYNEQFF.

The gene calls are TRBV28 and TRBJ1-1; no firm D call. V lost 3 bases to trimming and J lost 8 bases, with 10 bases between them. The CDR3 contains 12 residues. Germline loops: CDR1 MDHEN, CDR2 SYDVKM. The DNA for the CDR3 is TGTGCCAGCAGTTTGAGCGGGCAGGAAGCTTTCTTT. Its translation: CASSLSGQEAFF.

The chain carries TRBV6-5 and TRBJ2-7; D gene unclear. The CDR3 has 15 residues. Trimming removed 0 bases from V and 1 base from J, with 10 bases in between. The germline gives CDR1 MNHEY, CDR2 SVGAGI. CDR3 coding DNA: TGTGCCAGCAGTTACTCCCTGCGCGGTTCCTACGAGCAGTACTTC. Its translation is CASSYSLRGSYEQYF.

The V gene is TRBV4-3, the J gene TRBJ1-1, with 8 bases matching TRBD1. Trimming at V came to 1 base and at J to 12 bases, leaving 7 bases not matched to a gene. This CDR3 has 13 residues. From germline, CDR1 is LGHNA and CDR2 YSLEER. The CDR3 loop is CASSQASGQGTFF. DNA of the CDR3: TGCGCCAGCAGCCAAGCATCAGGACAGGGTACTTTCTTT.

This clone qualifies as medium-sized (0.01 to 0.1%). The J gene is TRBJ1-6, the V gene TRBV6-1; D may be TRBD1 (6 bases). The CDR3 totals 15 residues. CDR1 and CDR2 from the germline V gene are MNHNS and SASEGT. The V end lost 2 bases, the J end lost 7 bases, and 12 bases lay between the germline ends. The CDR3 region is CASSESLGQNSPLHF. CDR3 nucleotides: TGTGCCAGCAGTGAATCCCTCGGACAGAATTCACCCCTCCACTTT.